The text below deals with one TCR beta chain. Its antigen has not been determined. No much larger clone exists at a distance of one base, and base qualities are not known. The immunoSEQ Assay, a bias-controlled multiplex PCR, was used to amplify TCRbeta CDR3 regions from genomic DNA. The authors processed their data as follows. Within the assay, amplification of reference gene primers was used to estimate how many nucleated cells each sample contained. To quantify the absolute abundance of each unique TCRbeta CDR3 rearrangement, sequence reads were collapsed and filtered. For each sample, productive Simpson clonality was calculated as the square root of Simpson's diversity index over productive rearrangements. The immuneACCESS repertoire file appears here via TCRdb, limited to in-frame rearrangements. These files lack a portion of the clones; in checked studies, under half of the deficit traces to unresolved V genes, and the cause of the others is not known. V, J and clone size are taken as reported in that table, and D and trimming were inferred from the DNA itself. This sample lists 250,000 or so clones; approximately 81% were detected once. The ten largest clones capture less than 8.5% of the sample.

These data originate in a study of blood T cell repertoires in COVID-19 (dated by TCRdb to the early 2020s). About the full investigation: The collaborator samples originated in the United States, Italy and Spain and spanned the acute and convalescent phases of COVID-19. Nearly every sample came with metadata listing a de-identified subject ID, COVID-19 status, age in years and sex. A freely available public database, intended as a resource for researchers studying the immune response to SARS-CoV-2, is where the repertoires were released. Where available, HLA class I and class II types were obtained from metadata supplied by the sample provider rather than from assay-based typing. The material from the prospective study consisted of cDNA or gDNA derived from T cells, B-cell-depleted T cells, or PBMCs. The dataset comprised deeply sampled blood TCRbeta repertoires from subjects exposed to, actively infected with, or recovered from COVID-19. Samples came from the ongoing ImmuneRACE study (first 160 participants) plus 1,254 subjects from 6 global collaborators. General conclusions and limits of the study: How much clinical and demographic metadata was included differed by source and by participant, and the metadata was provided uncurated.

V is pruned by 6 bases and J by 11 bases, leaving 11 bases of the junction without a gene match. Reading from cysteine to phenylalanine, the CDR3 counts 13 amino acids. Only the CDR3 DNA stays, 39 bases, in frame from base 1. Participants in the prospective study were aged about 18 to 95 years, lived in under 30 United States geographic areas, and enrolled through a virtual design. To assign participants to cohorts, the prospective study relied on clinical history that participants themselves reported in a screening survey and a study questionnaire. Exposed participants had been in contact, within 2 weeks of entering the study, with a person who had a PCR-confirmed or clinician-diagnosed case of COVID-19. Mobile phlebotomists in the prospective study collected whole blood, serum and a nasopharyngeal or oropharyngeal swab from every participant. Additional blood draws and questionnaires over an approximately two-month period could optionally be provided by prospective study participants. Before DNA extraction, blood samples from the prospective study were shipped at room temperature or frozen.

Sequenced material: PBMCs or T cells enriched from blood (not recorded which). The V and J genes are TRBV12-3 or TRBV12-4 and TRBJ1-1; 8 junctional bases match TRBD1. The receptor was derived from a woman in her forties or fifties who had been exposed to COVID-19. DNA sequence: TGTGCCAGCAGCCTTGACAGGGGCGTGAAGGCTTTCTTT. Its translation reads: CASSLDRGVKAFF.